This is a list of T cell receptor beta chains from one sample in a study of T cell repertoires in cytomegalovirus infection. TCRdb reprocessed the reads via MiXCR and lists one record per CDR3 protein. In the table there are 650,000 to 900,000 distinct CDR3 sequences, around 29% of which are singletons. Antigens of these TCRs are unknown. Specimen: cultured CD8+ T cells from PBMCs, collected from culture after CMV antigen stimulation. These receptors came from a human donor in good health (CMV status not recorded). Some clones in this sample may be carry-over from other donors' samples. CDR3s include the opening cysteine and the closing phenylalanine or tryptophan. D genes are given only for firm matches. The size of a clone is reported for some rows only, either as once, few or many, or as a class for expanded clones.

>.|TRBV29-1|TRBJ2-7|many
CSVEITTYEQYF
TGCAGCGTTGAGATCACCACCTACGAGCAGTACTTC
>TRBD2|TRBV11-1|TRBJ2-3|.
CASSFPGAGGQTDTQYF
TGTGCCAGCAGCTTCCCCGGGGCGGGGGGGCAGACAGATACGCAGTATTTT
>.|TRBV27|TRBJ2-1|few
CASSKRMSYNEQFF
TGTGCCAGCTCCAAGCGGATGTCGTACAATGAGCAGTTCTTC
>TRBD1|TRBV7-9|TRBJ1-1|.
CASRQGQGEGEAFF
TGTGCCAGCAGGCAGGGACAGGGGGAGGGTGAAGCTTTCTTT
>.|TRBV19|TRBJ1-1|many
CASSQGPRQAEAFF
TGTGCCAGTAGTCAGGGACCGCGGCAGGCTGAAGCTTTCTTT
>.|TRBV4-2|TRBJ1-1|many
CASSLTDGAIMNTEAFF
TGTGCCAGCAGCCTAACGGACGGAGCCATCATGAACACTGAAGCTTTCTTT
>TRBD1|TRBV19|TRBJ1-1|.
CASSLLRDRGTEAFF
TGTGCCAGTAGTCTTCTCCGGGACAGGGGGACTGAAGCTTTCTTT
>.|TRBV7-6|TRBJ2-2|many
CASTQGFGTGELFF
TGTGCCAGCACCCAAGGCTTCGGTACCGGGGAGCTGTTTTTT
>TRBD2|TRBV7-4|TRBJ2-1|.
CASSFGGGMDEQFF
TGTGCCAGCAGCTTCGGGGGGGGGATGGATGAGCAGTTCTTC
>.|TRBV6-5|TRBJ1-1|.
CASRFSGAGATEAFF
TGTGCCAGCAGGTTTTCAGGGGCGGGTGCCACTGAAGCTTTCTTT
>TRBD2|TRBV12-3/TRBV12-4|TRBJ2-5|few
CASSLEKSGGLETQYF
TGTGCCAGCAGTTTAGAAAAAAGCGGGGGTCTAGAGACCCAGTACTTC
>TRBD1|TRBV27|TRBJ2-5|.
CASSLSSGTANVAQYF
TGTGCCAGCAGTTTGTCCTCCGGGACAGCGAATGTAGCCCAGTACTTC
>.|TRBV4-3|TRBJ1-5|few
CASSQVLWQPQHF
TGCGCCAGCAGCCAAGTGTTATGGCAGCCCCAGCATTTT
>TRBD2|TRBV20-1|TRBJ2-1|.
CSAWTGTSWNEQFF
TGCAGTGCTTGGACCGGGACTAGCTGGAATGAGCAGTTCTTC
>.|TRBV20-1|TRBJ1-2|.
CSARDWVYGYTF
TGCAGTGCTAGAGACTGGGTCTATGGCTACACCTTC
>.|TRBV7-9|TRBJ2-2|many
CASSSSTENTGELFF
TGTGCCAGCAGCTCCTCCACAGAGAACACCGGGGAGCTGTTTTTT
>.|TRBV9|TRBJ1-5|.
CASSNGEQPQHF
TGTGCCAGTAGCAACGGTGAGCAGCCCCAGCATTTT
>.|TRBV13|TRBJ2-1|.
CASSSSNGQHNEQFF
TGTGCCAGCAGCTCGTCAAACGGACAGCACAATGAGCAGTTCTTC
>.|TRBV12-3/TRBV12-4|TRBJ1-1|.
CASSLAFGGTEAFF
TGTGCCAGCAGTTTGGCCTTCGGGGGAACTGAAGCTTTCTTT
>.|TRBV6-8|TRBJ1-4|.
CASRPQGPGEKLFF
TGTGCCAGCAGACCACAGGGTCCCGGTGAAAAACTGTTTTTT
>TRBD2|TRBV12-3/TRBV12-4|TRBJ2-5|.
CASSPTGSSGETQYF
TGTGCCAGCAGCCCCACCGGGTCTAGCGGGGAGACCCAGTACTTT
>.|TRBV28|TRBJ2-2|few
CASSPGTGRGGELFF
TGTGCCAGCAGCCCCGGGACCGGACGGGGTGGGGAGCTGTTTTTT
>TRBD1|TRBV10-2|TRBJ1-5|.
CASKGQDGWYQPQHF
TGCGCCAGCAAAGGACAGGACGGGTGGTATCAGCCCCAGCATTTT
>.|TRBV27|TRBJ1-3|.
CASSASGTYSGNTIYF
TGTGCCAGCAGTGCATCCGGGACCTACTCTGGAAACACCATATATTTT
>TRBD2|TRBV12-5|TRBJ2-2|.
CASGLTTGTSGGSNTGELFF
TGTGCTAGTGGTTTGACAACCGGGACTAGCGGGGGGTCGAACACCGGGGAGCTGTTTTTT
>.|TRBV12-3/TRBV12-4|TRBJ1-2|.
CASSPPGNNYGYTF
TGTGCCAGCAGCCCTCCCGGCAATAACTATGGCTACACCTTC
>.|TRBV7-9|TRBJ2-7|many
CASIPKGDPYEQYF
TGTGCCAGCATCCCCAAGGGGGATCCTTACGAGCAGTACTTC
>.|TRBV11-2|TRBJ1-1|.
CASSLVPLGTEAFF
TGTGCCAGCAGCTTAGTCCCGTTGGGCACTGAAGCTTTCTTT
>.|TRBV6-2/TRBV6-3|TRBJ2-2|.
CASSYSGQNTGELFF
TGTGCCAGCAGTTACTCGGGACAGAACACCGGGGAGCTGTTTTTT